The 25 T cell receptor beta chains given below trace back to one sample, sequenced in a study of T cell changes during pregnancy in multiple sclerosis. This table comes from immunoSEQ multiplex PCR, and its TCRdb copy is limited to in-frame clones, with some not included. Of roughly 40,000 clones in the sample, approximately 92% are singletons; the top ten hold 10% to 15%. The sample was CD8+ T cells from peripheral blood mononuclear cells, taken in the first trimester of pregnancy. These receptors all stem from a female donor with multiple sclerosis, enrolled in a pregnancy study.

V is TRBV6-5 and J is TRBJ1-2, with D possibly being TRBD1 (5 bases). In germline, CDR1 is MNHEY, CDR2 SVGAGI. V lost 2 bases to trimming and J lost 14 bases, with 15 bases between them. This CDR3 has 12 residues. The CDR3 protein is CASSYQRQPQTF. As DNA, the CDR3 is TGTGCCAGCAGTTACCAACGACAGCCCCAAACCTTC.

This rearrangement joins TRBV4-2 to TRBJ2-3; 8 bases are shared with TRBD2. The J segment lost 0 bases and the V segment lost 0 bases, leaving 5 bases of the junction unmatched. This CDR3 has 17 amino acids. Germline V gene lookup returns CDR1 LGHNA and CDR2 YNFKEQ. The CDR3 region is CASSQDTAGESTDTQYF. The CDR3 DNA is TGTGCCAGCAGCCAAGATACAGCGGGGGAAAGCACAGATACGCAGTATTTT.

This chain uses TRBV7-9 with TRBJ2-5, with 8 bases identical to TRBD1. Germline values: CDR1 SEHNR, CDR2 FQNEAQ (reference sequence). The CDR3 has 15 residues. V lost 5 bases, J lost 2 bases, and 7 bases stayed unmatched. CDR3 sequence reads: CASSRGQGGQETQYF. In DNA form, the CDR3 reads TGTGCCAGCAGCCGTGGACAGGGCGGGCAAGAGACCCAGTACTTC.

This chain uses TRBV25-1 with TRBJ2-1; D perhaps matches TRBD1 (5 bases). The CDR3 sequence is 14 residues long. Trimming shortened V by 3 bases and J by 3 bases, and 9 bases separated the two germline ends. Germline CDR1 MGHDK, CDR2 SYGVNS. CDR3 coding DNA: TGTGCCAGCAGTGACGAAGGGGACTACAATGAGCAGTTCTTC. Translation gives CASSDEGDYNEQFF.

The genes are TRBV6-6 and TRBJ1-2, with 7 positions matching TRBD1. Trimming at V came to 6 bases and at J to 5 bases, leaving 9 bases not matched to a gene. The CDR3 runs to 14 residues. In germline, CDR1 is MNHNY, CDR2 SVGAGI (reference sequence). CDR3 nucleotide sequence: TGTGCCAGCAGCCCTACCGGGACAGAGTATGGCTACACCTTC. Its protein is CASSPTGTEYGYTF.

J is TRBJ2-1 and V is TRBV13; 10 bases map to TRBD2. The CDR3 totals 17 residues. Trimming at V came to 5 bases and at J to 4 bases, leaving 11 bases not matched to a gene. From germline, CDR1 is PRHDT and CDR2 FYEKMQ (reference sequence). The CDR3 spells CASSPWGISGGYNEQFF. The CDR3 DNA follows: TGTGCCAGCAGCCCCTGGGGTATTAGCGGGGGGTACAATGAGCAGTTCTTC.

The rearrangement uses TRBV4-2 and TRBJ1-1, with 7 bases that match TRBD1. The germline V gene encodes CDR1 LGHNA and CDR2 YNFKEQ. The CDR3 spans 15 residues. The V segment lost 2 bases and the J segment 7 bases; nucleotides outside the gene matches: 10. The CDR3 bases are TGTGCCAGCAGCCAAAGGGGGACAGACGTGGGTGAAGCTTTCTTT. Translated, it gives CASSQRGTDVGEAFF.

CDR3 sequence: CASSEGAENTEAFF. CDR3 bases: TGTGCCAGCAGTGAAGGAGCGGAGAACACTGAAGCTTTCTTT. The rearrangement joins TRBV6-1 to TRBJ1-1; no clear D gene. From germline, CDR1 is MNHNS and CDR2 SASEGT. V shed 1 base and J shed 1 base, with 7 bases lying between them. The CDR3 runs 14 residues.

The J gene is TRBJ2-1, the V gene TRBV15, with 7 bases fitting TRBD1. The CDR3 runs 15 residues. V was clipped by 4 bases and J by 5 bases; unmatched bases: 8. Germline assignment: CDR1 LNHNV and CDR2 YYDKDF (reference sequence). CDR3 sequence reads: CATSTAGTVNNEQFF. For the CDR3, the DNA is TGTGCCACCAGCACGGCCGGGACAGTCAACAATGAGCAGTTCTTC.

About this clone: This clone may be a read error of a much larger clone one base away. This sequence joins TRBV13 and TRBJ1-2; D is unresolved. The CDR3 runs to 12 residues. Trimming took off 1 base at V and 4 bases at J, with 4 bases between the two ends. Per the germline V gene, CDR1 is PRHDT and CDR2 is FYEKMQ (reference sequence). CDR3 sequence reads: CASSLAGYGYTF. The CDR3 DNA reads TGTGCCAGCAGCTTAGCGGGCTATGGCTACACCTTC. The variable domain in full, with the rest retrieved from reference TRBV13 and TRBJ1-2, is AAGVIQSPRHLIKEKRETATLKCYPIPRHDTVYWYQQGPGQDPQFLISFYEKMQSDKGSIPDRFSAQQFSDYHSELNMSSLELGDSALYFCASSLAGYGYTFGSGTRLTVV.

This chain joins TRBV4-1 and TRBJ2-7; 14 bases are shared with TRBD2. CDR3 length equals 15 residues. Per germline, CDR1 MGHRA and CDR2 YSYEKL. V lost 5 bases, J lost 6 bases, and 6 bases stayed unmatched. The CDR3 protein is CASSTGLAGVSEQYF. In DNA form, the CDR3 reads TGCGCCAGCAGCACGGGACTAGCGGGGGTTAGCGAGCAGTACTTC.

This chain joins TRBV7-8 and TRBJ2-7; 10 nucleotides align to TRBD2. The length of the CDR3 is 16 residues. The germline V gene has CDR1 SGHVS and CDR2 FQNEAQ. V shed 4 bases and J 0 bases; nucleotides not matched to a gene: 6. CDR3 region: CASSYLAGDYSYEQYF. For the CDR3, the DNA is TGTGCCAGCAGCTACCTAGCGGGGGACTACTCCTACGAGCAGTACTTC.

The V gene is TRBV5-6, the J gene TRBJ2-7, with D tentatively TRBD1 (6 bases). V was clipped by 4 bases and J by 4 bases, with 18 bases between them. The V gene's germline CDR1 is SGHDT and CDR2 YYEEEE. This CDR3 contains 15 residues. The CDR3 DNA reads as TGTGCCAGCAGCCCGTCGACAGGTGAGGGATACGAGCAGTACTTC. As protein: CASSPSTGEGYEQYF. Together with reference TRBV5-6 and TRBJ2-7, the CDR3 gives the full variable domain: DAGVTQSPTHLIKTRGQQVTLRCSPKSGHDTVSWYQQALGQGPQFIFQYYEEEERQRGNFPDRFSGHQFPNYSSELNVNALLLGDSALYLCASSPSTGEGYEQYFGPGTRLTVT.

The chain recombines TRBV7-8 with TRBJ2-7; 9 nucleotides align to TRBD1. V was clipped by 4 bases and J by 4 bases; unmatched bases: 5. From germline, CDR1 is SGHVS and CDR2 FQNEAQ. The CDR3 length is 14 residues. CDR3 sequence (DNA): TGTGCCAGCAGCTCGGACAGGGGACAGTACGAGCAGTACTTC. This codes for CASSSDRGQYEQYF. Using reference TRBV7-8 and TRBJ2-7 for the parts outside the CDR3, the full variable domain is GAGVSQSPRYKVAKRGQDVALRCDPISGHVSLFWYQQALGQGPEFLTYFQNEAQLDKSGLPSDRFFAERPEGSVSTLKIQRTQQEDSAVYLCASSSDRGQYEQYFGPGTRLTVT.

CDR3 sequence reads: CASSQDGGPTEAFF. CDR3 nucleotides: TGCGCCAGCAGCCAAGACGGGGGGCCAACTGAAGCTTTCTTT. J is TRBJ1-1 and V is TRBV4-1; D is possibly TRBD1 (6 bases). Germline CDR1 is MGHRA and CDR2 is YSYEKL. The CDR3 is 14 amino acids. V lost 0 bases and J lost 5, with 10 bases in between.

V and J are TRBV6-5 and TRBJ2-7, with 12 bases matching TRBD1. Germline CDR1 reads MNHEY; CDR2 reads SVGAGI. This CDR3 is 14 amino acids long. The V segment lost 6 bases and the J segment 6 bases; nucleotides outside the gene matches: 6. DNA of the CDR3: TGTGCCAGCAGCTCCGGGACAGGGGGCCCCGAGCAGTACTTC. Translating gives CASSSGTGGPEQYF.

This clone was picked up a small number of times. This rearrangement joins TRBV6-1 to TRBJ1-3; D gene ambiguous. The CDR3 is 15 residues long. Germline CDR1 and CDR2: MNHNS and SASEGT. V shed 4 bases and J shed 3 bases, with 13 bases lying between them. In DNA, the CDR3 is TGTGCCAGCAGTGTGCAGGACTTTGGTGGAAACACCATATATTTT. Translated, it gives CASSVQDFGGNTIYF.

V is TRBV9 and J is TRBJ1-5, with D perhaps TRBD1 (5 bases). Trimming cost V 4 bases and J 8 bases, with 19 bases left between them. The CDR3 sequence is 15 residues long. Germline assignment: CDR1 SGDLS and CDR2 YYNGEE. DNA for the CDR3: TGTGCCAGCAGCCTAGGGGTTGGGGAAGGGGAGCCCCAGCATTTT. This encodes CASSLGVGEGEPQHF.

J is TRBJ1-1 and V is TRBV27; 11 bases align to TRBD1. There are 16 residues in the CDR3. Germline values: CDR1 MNHEY, CDR2 SMNVEV (reference sequence). Trimming at V came to 3 bases and at J to 3 bases, leaving 6 bases not matched to a gene. The CDR3 bases are TGTGCCAGCAGTTTTTTGGGACAGGGGGGTGACACTGAAGCTTTCTTT. Protein product: CASSFLGQGGDTEAFF.

This clone was detected only once. The genes are TRBV12-5 and TRBJ1-1; 7 positions match TRBD1. This CDR3 contains 14 residues. Germline values: CDR1 LGHNT, CDR2 FRNRAP. V gave up 4 bases and J gave up 0 bases; unmatched junction bases: 2. CDR3 amino acids: CASGYGTVNTEAFF. The CDR3 DNA reads TGTGCTAGTGGTTATGGGACAGTGAACACTGAAGCTTTCTTT.

The chain joins TRBV7-9 to TRBJ1-1; perhaps TRBD1 as D (5 bases). The CDR3 consists of 12 residues. V shed 7 bases and J shed 10 bases, with 16 bases lying between them. Germline V lookup: CDR1 SEHNR, CDR2 FQNEAQ (reference sequence). DNA of the CDR3: TGTGCCAGCACCCAGGGCGACCAGGGAGCTTTCTTT. It translates to CASTQGDQGAFF.

DNA of the CDR3: TGTGCCAGTAGTATCATGGTCGGGGGGGAAGAGACCCAGTACTTC. It encodes CASSIMVGGEETQYF. The genes are TRBV19 and TRBJ2-5, with TRBD2 identical over 8 bases. The junction had 6 bases not matched to a gene; V was cut back by 3 bases and J by 3 bases. Germline V gene sequence: CDR1 LNHDA, CDR2 SQIVND (reference sequence). This CDR3 contains 15 residues.

This chain connects TRBV27 to TRBJ2-3; a weak D match, TRBD1 (6 bases). V was shortened by 6 bases and J by 0 bases, with 19 bases between the two germline ends. The CDR3 runs to 17 residues. Germline V lookup: CDR1 MNHEY, CDR2 SMNVEV (reference sequence). The CDR3 DNA reads TGTGCCAGCAGCCTAGGGCCAGGGGCGGGTAGCACAGATACGCAGTATTTT. The encoded protein is CASSLGPGAGSTDTQYF.

This chain connects TRBV6-6 to TRBJ1-6; D is ambiguous. Germline V lookup: CDR1 MNHNY, CDR2 SVGAGI (reference sequence). CDR3 size: 15 residues. V was cut by 1 base and J by 6 bases, with 10 bases left in between. CDR3 in DNA: TGTGCCAGCAGTTACTTTGGTCAGCGTAATTCACCCCTCCACTTT. Amino acid sequence: CASSYFGQRNSPLHF.

This sequence joins TRBV7-9 and TRBJ2-5; 7 bases match TRBD1. The assigned J gene may be wrong: the sequence end matches TRBJ2-7 better. CDR1 and CDR2 (germline): SEHNR, FQNEAQ (reference sequence). CDR3 length: 16 amino acids. The CDR3 DNA follows: TGTGCCAGCAGCCACCCCCGGCGACAGGGCTCCTACGAGCAGTACTTC. It specifies CASSHPRRQGSYEQYF.